The entry below gives a single T cell receptor (beta chain) sequence along with its context. The CDR3 is 13 residues long. Germline CDR1 reads SGHDT; CDR2 reads YYEEEE. Trimming removed 0 bases from V and 3 bases from J, with 6 bases in between. The TCR beta repertoire was assessed by survey-level immunoSEQ sequencing. TCRdb's copy holds only in-frame clones and misses some; the assay was immunoSEQ multiplex PCR. In the table there are 40,000 to 55,000 clones, just over 90% of which are singletons. This receptor was identified in a middle-aged man with rheumatoid arthritis. V gene TRBV5-6 combines with J gene TRBJ2-5; D not certain. Sequenced input: PBMCs. CDR3 loop: CASSLVVEETQYF. The CDR3 bases are TGTGCCAGCAGCTTGGTTGTGGAAGAGACCCAGTACTTC.